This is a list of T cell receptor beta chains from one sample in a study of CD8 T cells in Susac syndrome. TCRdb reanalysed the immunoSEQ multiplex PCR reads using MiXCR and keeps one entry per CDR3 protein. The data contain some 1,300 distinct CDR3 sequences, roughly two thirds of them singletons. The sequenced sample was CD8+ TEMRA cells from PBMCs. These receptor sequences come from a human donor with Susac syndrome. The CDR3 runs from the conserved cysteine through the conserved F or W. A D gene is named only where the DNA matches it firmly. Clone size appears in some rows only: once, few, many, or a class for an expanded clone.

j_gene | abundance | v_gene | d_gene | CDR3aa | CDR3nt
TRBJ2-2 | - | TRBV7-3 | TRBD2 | CAICRLAATNTGELFF | TGTGCCATCTGCAGACTAGCGGCGACGAACACCGGGGAGCTGTTTTTT
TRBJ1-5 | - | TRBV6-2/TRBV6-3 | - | CASVFSADGGDQPQHF | TGTGCCAGCGTTTTCTCGGCTGACGGAGGGGATCAGCCCCAGCATTTT
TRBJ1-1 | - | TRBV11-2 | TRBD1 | CASSFQRGQGDSRNTESFF | TGTGCCAGCAGCTTTCAACGGGGACAGGGGGACTCCAGGAACACTGAATCTTTCTTT
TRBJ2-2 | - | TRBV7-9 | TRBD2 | CACSRLAATNTGELFF | TGTGCCTGCAGCAGACTAGCGGCGACGAACACCGGAGAGCTGTTTTTT
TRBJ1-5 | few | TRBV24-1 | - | CATRDHRDDQPQHF | TGTGCCACCAGGGATCACAGGGATGATCAGCCCCAGCATTTT
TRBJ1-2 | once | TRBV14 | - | CASSCGWQSGKTYGYTF | TGTGCCAGCAGCTGTGGGTGGCAATCTGGAAAGACCTATGGCTACACCTTC
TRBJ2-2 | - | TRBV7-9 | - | CASSRREDRHTGELFF | TGTGCCAGCAGCCGAAGGGAGGACAGACATACCGGGGAGCTGTTTTTT
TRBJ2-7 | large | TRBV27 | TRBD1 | CASSLGTVHEQYF | TGTGCCAGCAGTTTGGGGACAGTTCACGAGCAGTACTTC
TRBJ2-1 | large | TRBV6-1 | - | CASSEAPGYNEQFF | TGTGCCAGCAGTGAAGCCCCCGGGTACAATGAGCAGTTCTTC
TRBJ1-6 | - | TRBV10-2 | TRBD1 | CASSPDRGDSPLHF | TGCGCCAGCAGTCCGGACAGGGGGGATTCACCTCTCCACTTT
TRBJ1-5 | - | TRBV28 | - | CASSLTQGSNQPQHF | TGTGCCAGCAGTTTAACTCAGGGGTCCAATCAGCCCCAGCATTTT
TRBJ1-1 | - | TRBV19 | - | CATQSRGLTYTEAFF | TGTGCCACCCAGAGCAGGGGCCTAACGTACACTGAAGCTTTCTTT
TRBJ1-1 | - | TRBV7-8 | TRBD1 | CASSAGQGYPVSTEAFF | TGTGCCAGCAGCGCCGGACAGGGCTACCCCGTCTCAACTGAAGCTTTCTTT
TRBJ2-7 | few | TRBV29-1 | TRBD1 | CCVGGTGFSYEQYF | TGCTGCGTTGGCGGGACAGGGTTCTCCTACGAGCAGTACTTC
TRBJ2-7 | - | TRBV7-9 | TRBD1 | CASSFGTGGSYEQYF | TGTGCCAGCAGCTTCGGGACAGGGGGCTCCTACGAGCAGTACTTC
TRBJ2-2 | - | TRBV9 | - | CASSVARDRGNPGSCFF | -
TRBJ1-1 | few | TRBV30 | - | CAWRDGSWVRDEAFF | TGTGCCTGGAGAGATGGGTCGTGGGTCCGAGATGAAGCTTTCTTT
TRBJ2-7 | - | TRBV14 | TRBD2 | CASSQVELAGGSYEQYF | TGTGCCAGCAGCCAAGTTGAACTAGCGGGGGGATCCTACGAGCAGTACTTC
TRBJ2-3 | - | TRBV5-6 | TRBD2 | CASSLGGSSGDTDTQYF | TGTGCCAGCAGCTTAGGAGGGTCAAGCGGGGACACAGATACGCAGTATTTT
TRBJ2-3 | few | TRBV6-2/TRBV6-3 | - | CASSYSRRTIGTPLTDTQYF | TGTGCCAGCAGTTACTCGAGAAGGACGATCGGGACACCCCTCACAGATACGCAGTATTTT
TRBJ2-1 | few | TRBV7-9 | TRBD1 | CASSLGTGGIYNEQFF | TGTGCCAGCAGCTTAGGGACAGGGGGTATTTACAATGAGCAGTTCTTC
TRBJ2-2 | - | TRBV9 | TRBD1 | CASSVTRDRPTGELFF | TGTGCCAGCAGCGTTACTCGGGACAGACCCACCGGGGAGCTGTTTTTT
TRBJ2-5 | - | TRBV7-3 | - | CASSSRGGLKTQYF | TGTGCCAGCAGCTCCCGAGGGGGGCTGAAGACCCAGTACTTC
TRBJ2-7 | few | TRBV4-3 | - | CASSGGATYEQYF | TGCGCCAGCAGCGGTGGAGCGACCTACGAGCAGTACTTC
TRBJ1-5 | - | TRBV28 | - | CASSLSLNQPQHF | TGTGCCAGCAGTTTAAGTTTGAATCAGCCCCAGCATTTT
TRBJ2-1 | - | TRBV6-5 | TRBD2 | CASGGGAQGNEQFF | TGTGCCAGCGGCGGGGGAGCCCAAGGCAATGAGCAGTTCTTC
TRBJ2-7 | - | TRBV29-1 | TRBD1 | CSLAGTGKNSYEQYF | TGCAGCTTAGCCGGGACAGGAAAAAATTCCTACGAGCAGTACTTC
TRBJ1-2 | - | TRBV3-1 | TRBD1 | CASCQGLEQGAGGYTF | TGTGCCAGCTGCCAAGGATTGGAACAGGGGGCAGGGGGCTACACCTTC
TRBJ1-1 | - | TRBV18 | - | CASSTGAGNTEAFF | TGTGCCAGCTCTACTGGGGCTGGGAACACTGAAGCTTTCTTT
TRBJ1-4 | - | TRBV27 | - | CASSPTVDKLFF | TGTGCCAGCAGTCCTACAGTTGATAAACTGTTTTTT
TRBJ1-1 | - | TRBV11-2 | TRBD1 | CASSLPGQGWYTEAFF | TGTGCCAGCAGCCTTCCCGGACAGGGATGGTACACTGAAGCTTTCTTT
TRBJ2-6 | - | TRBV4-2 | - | CASSGPGKGYKSRANVLTF | TGTGCCAGCAGCGGACCAGGCAAAGGTTACAAAAGTCGGGCCAACGTCCTGACTTTC
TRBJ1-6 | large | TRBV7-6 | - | CASSSLAQGSSYNSPLHF | TGTGCCAGCAGCTCCCTGGCCCAGGGTAGCTCCTATAATTCACCCCTCCACTTT
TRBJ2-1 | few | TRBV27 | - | CASSSFNEQFF | TGTGCCAGCAGTTCGTTCAATGAGCAGTTCTTC
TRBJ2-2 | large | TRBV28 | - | CASSPIPGQLGAGELFF | TGTGCCAGCAGTCCCATCCCCGGACAGCTAGGGGCCGGGGAGCTGTTTTTT
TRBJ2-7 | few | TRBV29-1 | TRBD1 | CCVVGTGFSYELYF | TGCTGCGTTGTCGGGACAGGGTTCTCCTACGAGCTGTACTTC
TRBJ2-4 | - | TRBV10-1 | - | CASTPQGPPLAKNIQYF | TGCGCCAGCACCCCCCAGGGGCCTCCCCTAGCCAAAAACATTCAGTACTTC
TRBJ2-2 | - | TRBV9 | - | CASTVARDRGNTGELFF | TGTGCCAGCACAGTAGCTAGGGACCGGGGTAACACCGGGGAGCTGTTTTTT
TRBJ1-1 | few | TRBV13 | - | CASSLGTGNSEAFF | TGTGCCAGCAGCTTAGGGACGGGGAACAGTGAAGCTTTCTTT
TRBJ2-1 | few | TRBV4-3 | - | CASSQVAGVLSYNEQFF | TGCGCCAGCAGCCAAGTAGCAGGGGTATTATCCTACAATGAGCAGTTCTTC
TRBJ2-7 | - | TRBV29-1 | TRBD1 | CCVVGTGCSYELYF | TGCTGCGTTGTCGGGACAGGGTGCTCCTACGAGCTGTACTTC
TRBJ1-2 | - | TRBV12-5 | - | CASGRGYLQGKTYGYTF | TGTGCTAGTGGTCGCGGATATCTGCAGGGGAAGACCTATGGCTACACCTTC
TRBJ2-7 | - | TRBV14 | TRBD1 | CASSPGQGPTYEQYF | TGTGCCAGCAGCCCAGGACAGGGTCCCACCTACGAGCAGTACTTC
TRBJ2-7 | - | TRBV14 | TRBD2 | CARSQGQLAGGSYEQYF | TGTGCCCGCAGCCAGGGGCAACTAGCGGGGGGATCCTACGAGCAGTACTTC
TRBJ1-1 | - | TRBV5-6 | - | CASSAQMNTEAFF | TGTGCCAGCAGCGCCCAGATGAACACTGAAGCTTTCTTT
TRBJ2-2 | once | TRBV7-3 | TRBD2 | CASSVRLAATNTGELFF | TGTGCCAGCAGCGTCAGACTAGCGGCGACGAACACCGGGGAGCTGTTTTTT
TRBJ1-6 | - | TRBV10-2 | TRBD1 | CASSPDRGNSPFHF | TGCGCCAGCAGTCCGGACAGGGGGAATTCACCCTTCCATTTT
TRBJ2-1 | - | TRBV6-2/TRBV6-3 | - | CASGVGAQGNEQSF | TGTGCCAGCGGCGTGGGAGCCCAAGGCAATGAGCAGTCCTTC
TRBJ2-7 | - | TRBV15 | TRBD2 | CATSTNPGGVYEQYF | TGTGCCACCAGCACCAACCCGGGGGGGGTCTACGAGCAGTACTTC
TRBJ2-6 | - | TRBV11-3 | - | CASSSHRDGANVLTF | TGTGCCAGCAGCTCCCACAGGGATGGGGCCAACGTCCTGACTTTC
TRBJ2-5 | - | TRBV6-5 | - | CASSPEVRGVKTQYF | TGTGCCAGCAGTCCCGAGGTCCGAGGAGTGAAGACCCAGTACTTC
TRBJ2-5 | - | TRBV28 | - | CASNVGSQETQYF | TGTGCCAGCAATGTTGGGTCCCAAGAGACCCAGTACTTC